What follows are 32 T cell receptor beta chains derived from one specimen sequenced in a study of cytomegalovirus exposure and HLA in healthy donors. The PCR contained 60 Vbeta and 13 Jbeta primers. Profiling relied on immunoSEQ multiplex PCR, and the TCRdb table lists in-frame clones only, not all of them. The sample has around 140,000 clones, about 73% seen once. The sample was PBMCs. These receptors all come from a woman aged 55-69 years in good health and CMV-seropositive.

The V gene is TRBV28, the J gene TRBJ2-1; 8 nucleotides agree with TRBD2. V lost 2 bases to trimming and J lost 4 bases; unmatched junction nucleotides: 7. The CDR3 consists of 16 residues. CDR1 and CDR2 (germline): MDHEN, SYDVKM. CDR3 DNA sequence: TGTGCCAGCAGTTTAAATGGACTAGCAGCTTACAATGAGCAGTTCTTC. This translates into CASSLNGLAAYNEQFF.

The chain recombines TRBV4-2 with TRBJ2-1; TRBD2 aligns across 8 bases. Germline CDR1 LGHNA, CDR2 YNFKEQ. Trimming at V came to 0 bases and at J to 7 bases, leaving 5 bases not matched to a gene. This CDR3 has 15 amino acids. The CDR3 region is CASSQEGASGNEQFF. The CDR3 nucleotides are TGTGCCAGCAGCCAAGAGGGGGCTAGCGGGAATGAGCAGTTCTTC.

V and J are TRBV19 and TRBJ1-5; D is undetermined. Germline loops: CDR1 LNHDA, CDR2 SQIVND (reference sequence). Trimming cost V 3 bases and J 4 bases, with 10 bases left between them. This CDR3 region has 14 residues. The CDR3 region has the DNA TGTGCCAGTAGTATTGCGGGTGGTAATCAGCCCCAGCATTTT. It is translated as CASSIAGGNQPQHF.

This sequence joins TRBV9 and TRBJ2-7; TRBD2 matches 11 bases. CDR1 is SGDLS and CDR2 is YYNGEE in the germline V gene. The CDR3 has 16 residues. Trimming took 0 bases from V and 6 from J; bases not matched to a gene: 8. This chain's CDR3 is CASSVGGTSGSGEQYF. CDR3 bases: TGTGCCAGCAGCGTAGGGGGTACTAGCGGGAGCGGCGAGCAGTACTTC.

V gene TRBV28 combines with J gene TRBJ1-4; D might be TRBD1 (6 bases). The germline CDR1 and CDR2 sequences are MDHEN and SYDVKM. The V end was cut by 6 bases, the J end by 6 bases, with 17 bases between. This CDR3 spans 15 amino acids. CDR3 loop: CASSAPGHQDEKLFF. CDR3 bases: TGTGCCAGCAGCGCGCCGGGACATCAGGATGAAAAACTGTTTTTT.

The chain employs TRBV18 and TRBJ1-1, with 7 positions matching TRBD1. Losses at the gene ends were 3 bases for V and 2 bases for J; bases not matched to a gene: 3. The CDR3 has 14 amino acids. The V gene's germline CDR1 is KGHSH and CDR2 LQKENI. The CDR3: CASSPTGQNTEAFF. In DNA, the CDR3 is TGTGCCAGCTCACCGACAGGGCAAAACACTGAAGCTTTCTTT.

The chain recombines TRBV6-1 with TRBJ1-1, with 7 bases fitting TRBD1. The ends lost 6 bases at V and 5 bases at J; junction bases unmatched: 0. Germline loops: CDR1 MNHNS, CDR2 SASEGT. The CDR3 covers 11 residues. DNA of the CDR3: TGTGCCAGCAGGACAGGGACTGAAGCTTTCTTT. This sequence encodes CASRTGTEAFF.

CDR3 sequence: CASSQDRERIADTQYF. CDR3 bases: TGCGCCAGCAGCCAAGATCGAGAGAGGATCGCAGATACGCAGTATTTT. The chain carries TRBV4-1 and TRBJ2-3; D call uncertain. V dropped 0 bases and J dropped 4 bases, with 14 bases sitting between them. CDR1 is MGHRA and CDR2 is YSYEKL in the germline V gene. This CDR3 region has 16 residues.

The chain joins TRBV15 to TRBJ2-7; TRBD2 might be the D (5 bases). CDR3 size: 15 residues. CDR1 and CDR2 from the germline V gene are LNHNV and YYDKDF (reference sequence). The V gene lost 2 bases and the J gene lost 4 bases, with 15 bases spanning the gap. CDR3 region: CATSRTGRPGYEQYF. CDR3 nucleotides: TGTGCCACCAGCAGAACCGGGCGGCCGGGGTACGAGCAGTACTTC.

This clone is a singleton in its sample. The chain joins TRBV10-2 to TRBJ1-2; maybe TRBD1 (6 bases). The V gene lost 4 bases and the J gene lost 2 bases, with 8 bases spanning the gap. CDR1 is WSHSY, CDR2 SAAADI, per germline. The CDR3 extends over 13 amino acids. This CDR3 is CASSGGTNYGYTF. The CDR3, as DNA: TGCGCCAGCAGTGGTGGGACAAACTATGGCTACACCTTC.

This clone turned up a few times. The chain uses TRBV6-5 and TRBJ1-1, with D possibly TRBD1 on 5 matching bases. V dropped 7 bases and J dropped 1 base, with 13 bases sitting between them. In germline, CDR1 is MNHEY, CDR2 SVGAGI. This CDR3 contains 14 residues. For the CDR3, the DNA is TGTGCCAGCACCGCCCCCACAGGGAACACTGAAGCTTTCTTT. Amino acids: CASTAPTGNTEAFF.

This clone was counted between two and nine times. The genes are TRBV9 and TRBJ1-4, with TRBD1 identical over 10 bases. The CDR3 has 15 amino acids. Germline assignment: CDR1 SGDLS and CDR2 YYNGEE. The J segment lost 8 bases and the V segment lost 6 bases, leaving 10 bases of the junction unmatched. This CDR3 reads CASNLYGTGVEKLFF. The CDR3 coding sequence is TGTGCCAGCAACCTCTACGGGACAGGGGTAGAAAAACTGTTTTTT. Full variable domain (rest looked up from reference TRBV9 and TRBJ1-4): DSGVTQTPKHLITATGQRVTLRCSPRSGDLSVYWYQQSLDQGLQFLIQYYNGEERAKGNILERFSAQQFPDLHSELNLSSLELGDSALYFCASNLYGTGVEKLFFGSGTQLSVL.

CDR3 protein: CASSSDSKQYF. The CDR3 nucleotides read TGCGCCAGCAGCTCCGACAGCAAGCAGTACTTC. The J gene is TRBJ2-7, the V gene TRBV5-1; D may be TRBD1 (5 bases). Looked up from germline, CDR1 is SGHRS and CDR2 is YFSETQ. Trimming cost V 3 bases and J 8 bases, with 9 bases left between them. This CDR3 has 11 amino acids.

This chain joins TRBV28 and TRBJ2-2, with 7 nucleotides matching TRBD1. Germline values: CDR1 MDHEN, CDR2 SYDVKM. V shed 5 bases and J 6 bases; nucleotides not matched to a gene: 9. The CDR3 sequence is 15 residues long. For the CDR3, the DNA is TGTGCCAGCAGTCCTACGGACAGGCTCCCCGGGGAGCTGTTTTTT. The encoded protein is CASSPTDRLPGELFF.

This clone was detected a few times. The rearrangement joins TRBV14 to TRBJ2-3, with no clear D. The ends were cut back, 0 bases at V and 9 bases at J, with 19 bases in the middle. The CDR3 sequence is 16 residues long. CDR1 and CDR2 (germline): SGHDN, FVKESK. CDR3 residues: CASSQDRQVATNTQYF. DNA for the CDR3: TGTGCCAGCAGCCAAGATCGGCAGGTCGCAACGAACACGCAGTATTTT.

The J gene is TRBJ1-3, the V gene TRBV6-5; TRBD1 agrees at 10 bases. CDR3 length: 16 amino acids. CDR1 is MNHEY and CDR2 is SVGAGI in the germline V gene. The J segment lost 2 bases and the V segment lost 0 bases, leaving 1 base of the junction unmatched. DNA of the CDR3: TGTGCCAGCAGTTACTCGGGACAGGGGACTGGAAACACCATATATTTT. Protein: CASSYSGQGTGNTIYF.

The chain employs TRBV11-1 and TRBJ2-5; TRBD1 agrees at 8 bases. CDR1 is SGHAT, CDR2 FQDESV, per germline (reference sequence). The CDR3 length is 15 residues. With 5 bases clipped from V and 5 bases from J, the junction kept 10 bases outside the gene matches. The CDR3 nucleotides read TGTGCCAGCAGCAGGGACAGGAGGTTAGCGGAGACCCAGTACTTC. Amino acid sequence: CASSRDRRLAETQYF. The full variable domain, with the rest looked up from reference TRBV11-1 and TRBJ2-5, is EAEVAQSPRYKITEKSQAVAFWCDPISGHATLYWYRQILGQGPELLVQFQDESVVDDSQLPKDRFSAERLKGVDSTLKIQPAELGDSAMYLCASSRDRRLAETQYFGPGTRLLVL.

The V gene is TRBV6-1, the J gene TRBJ2-7; 10 bases match TRBD2. This CDR3 comprises 15 residues. The V gene's germline CDR1 is MNHNS and CDR2 SASEGT. The V segment lost 7 bases and the J segment 2 bases; nucleotides outside the gene matches: 8. CDR3 DNA: TGTGCCAGCATCCCCACCAGCGGGAGGGCCTACGAGCAGTACTTC. Protein product: CASIPTSGRAYEQYF.

The chain carries TRBV21-1 and TRBJ2-5; TRBD1 was called by the table and not checked on the DNA. TRBV21-1 constitutes a pseudogene. The CDR3 has 14 residues. The CDR3 reads CANVSAAGDETQYF. In DNA form, the CDR3 reads TGTGCCAATGTTTCAGCGGCAGGGGATGAGACCCAGTACTTC.

This chain links TRBV6-5 with TRBJ1-4; 8 bases align to TRBD1. V was pared by 5 bases and J by 7 bases, with 9 bases of the junction left unmatched. Germline values: CDR1 MNHEY, CDR2 SVGAGI. This CDR3 contains 15 residues. CDR3 amino acids: CASSPRTGLPEKLFF. Written as DNA, the CDR3 is TGTGCCAGCAGTCCTCGGACAGGGTTGCCTGAAAAACTGTTTTTT.

The chain joins TRBV6-6 to TRBJ1-1; D ambiguous. Germline CDR1 reads MNHNY; CDR2 reads SVGAGI (reference sequence). V was shortened by 8 bases and J by 5 bases, with 6 bases between the two germline ends. The CDR3 extends over 10 amino acids. The CDR3 loop is CASGSTEAFF. The CDR3 bases are TGTGCCAGCGGGAGTACTGAAGCTTTCTTT.

The CDR3 sequence: CASGRAGGGYEQYF. CDR3 coding DNA: TGTGCCAGCGGCCGGGCAGGAGGCGGGTACGAGCAGTACTTC. The chain carries TRBV5-5 and TRBJ2-7; D might be TRBD2 (5 bases). Germline V lookup: CDR1 SGHKS, CDR2 YYEKEE (reference sequence). This CDR3 is built from 14 residues. Trimming removed 7 bases at V and 4 bases at J, with 18 bases between.

The rearrangement uses TRBV4-1 and TRBJ2-1; perhaps TRBD1 as D (6 bases). The germline V and J ends were trimmed by 4 bases and 9 bases, with 13 bases remaining between them. The CDR3 runs to 13 residues. CDR1 and CDR2 from the germline V gene are MGHRA and YSYEKL. The CDR3 nucleotides read TGCGCCAGCAGCCTGGGGGCCTGGGGTGAGCAGTTCTTC. It encodes CASSLGAWGEQFF.

The V and J genes are TRBV7-8 and TRBJ1-4, with a tentative D call TRBD1 (6 bases). V lost 4 bases and J lost 8, with 20 bases in between. Germline CDR1 is SGHVS and CDR2 is FQNEAQ. This CDR3 spans 16 amino acids. The CDR3 sequence: CASSSQGPGLLEKLFF. The CDR3 DNA reads TGTGCCAGCAGCTCACAGGGACCCGGCCTTTTGGAAAAACTGTTTTTT.

The chain links TRBV27 to TRBJ1-1; the D is unclear. Germline V gene lookup returns CDR1 MNHEY and CDR2 SMNVEV (reference sequence). Trimming removed 6 bases at V and 3 bases at J, with 11 bases between. The CDR3 has 13 residues. The CDR3 DNA sequence: TGTGCCAGCAGGTCCAGATCCTACACTGAAGCTTTCTTT. It is translated as CASRSRSYTEAFF.

This chain links TRBV9 with TRBJ2-1; TRBD2 aligns across 7 bases. The CDR3 has 14 amino acids. Germline V lookup: CDR1 SGDLS, CDR2 YYNGEE. V shed 3 bases, J shed 5 bases, and the junction held 5 bases outside the gene matches. CDR3 nucleotide sequence: TGTGCCAGCAGCGACCCTAGCGGCCACAATGAGCAGTTCTTC. It is translated as CASSDPSGHNEQFF.

The chain joins TRBV20-1 to TRBJ1-5; D is unresolved. Germline CDR1 is DFQATT and CDR2 is SNEGSKA (reference sequence). This CDR3 is 11 amino acids long. V dropped 5 bases and J dropped 13 bases, with 15 bases sitting between them. This chain's CDR3 is CSAVEGFLQHF. The CDR3 region has the DNA TGCAGTGCTGTCGAGGGTTTTTTACAGCATTTT.

The genes are TRBV5-5 and TRBJ2-7; D is perhaps TRBD1 (6 bases). Germline CDR1 and CDR2: SGHKS and YYEKEE (reference sequence). The CDR3 has 11 amino acids. V was trimmed by 4 bases and J by 12 bases, leaving 14 bases between them. CDR3 DNA sequence: TGTGCCAGCAGCCCCGGGCAGGGGCTGTACTTC. It encodes CASSPGQGLYF.

The chain joins TRBV7-2 to TRBJ2-5; D possibly corresponds to TRBD2 (5 bases). Germline V gene data show CDR1 as SGHTA and CDR2 as FQGNSA. With 1 base removed from V and 6 bases from J, the gap between germline ends came to 12 bases. The CDR3 is 14 amino acids. The DNA for the CDR3 is TGTGCCAGCAGCTTAGGCCGGGCCGGGAAGACCCAGTACTTC. This gives the protein CASSLGRAGKTQYF.

A few counts support this clone. The V call is TRBV6-1, the J call TRBJ1-5; D unclear. V gave up 3 bases and J gave up 4 bases, with 10 bases separating them. The CDR3 has 14 amino acids. Germline CDR1 is MNHNS and CDR2 is SASEGT. The DNA for the CDR3 is TGTGCCAGCAGTGATCATTTCAGGAATCAGCCCCAGCATTTT. The encoded protein is CASSDHFRNQPQHF.

CDR3 sequence (DNA): TGTGCCAGCAGTCCCCGAGGAACCGGCAATCAGCCCCAGCATTTT. It specifies CASSPRGTGNQPQHF. The chain carries TRBV28 and TRBJ1-5, with D unclear. The CDR3 runs to 15 residues. V was clipped by 5 bases and J by 2 bases, with 13 bases between them. Germline V gene data show CDR1 as MDHEN and CDR2 as SYDVKM.

Here the CDR3 reads CASSPNYRGRSAQYNEQFF. DNA of the CDR3: TGCGCCAGCAGCCCAAATTACAGGGGGCGCTCCGCTCAGTACAATGAGCAGTTCTTC. The chain has TRBV5-1 and TRBJ2-1; 9 bases line up with TRBD1. Germline lookup yields CDR1 SGHRS and CDR2 YFSETQ. V lost 4 bases to trimming and J lost 4 bases; unmatched junction nucleotides: 18. This CDR3 region has 19 residues.